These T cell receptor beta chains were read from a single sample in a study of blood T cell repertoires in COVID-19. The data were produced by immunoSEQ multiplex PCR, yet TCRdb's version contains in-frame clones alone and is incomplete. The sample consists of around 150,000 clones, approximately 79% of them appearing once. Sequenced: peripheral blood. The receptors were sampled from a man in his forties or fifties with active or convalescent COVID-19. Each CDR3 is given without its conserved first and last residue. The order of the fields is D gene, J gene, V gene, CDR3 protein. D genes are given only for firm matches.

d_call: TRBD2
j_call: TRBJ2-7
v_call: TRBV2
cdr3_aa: ASSGLAGVDEQY

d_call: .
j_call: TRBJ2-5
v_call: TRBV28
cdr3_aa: ASSYAGQLETQY

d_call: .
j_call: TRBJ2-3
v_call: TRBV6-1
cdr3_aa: ASSEDRDLNTQY

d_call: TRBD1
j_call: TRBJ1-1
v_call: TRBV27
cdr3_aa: ASSPIIGTGETEAF

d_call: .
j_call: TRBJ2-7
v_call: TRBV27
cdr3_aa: ASRLGGSYEQY

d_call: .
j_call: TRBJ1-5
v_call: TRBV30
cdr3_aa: AWSGAGFNQPQH

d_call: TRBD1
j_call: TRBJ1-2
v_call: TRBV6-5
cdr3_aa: ASSRQGANYGYT

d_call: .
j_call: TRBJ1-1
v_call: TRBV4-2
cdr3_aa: ASSQVYVGQDTEAF

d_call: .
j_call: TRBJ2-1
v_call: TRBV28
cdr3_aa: ASIYRSNNEQF

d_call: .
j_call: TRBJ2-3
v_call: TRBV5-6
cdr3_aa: ASSRRVRSTDTQY

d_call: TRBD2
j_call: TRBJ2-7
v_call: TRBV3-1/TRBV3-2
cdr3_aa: ASSQVGGSSPYEQY

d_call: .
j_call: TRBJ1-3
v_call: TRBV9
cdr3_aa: ASSVQGPGNTIY

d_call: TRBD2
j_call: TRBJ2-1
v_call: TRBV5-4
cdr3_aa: ASSSGLAGADNEQF

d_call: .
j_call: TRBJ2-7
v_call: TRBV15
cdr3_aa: ATSRDMRDEQY

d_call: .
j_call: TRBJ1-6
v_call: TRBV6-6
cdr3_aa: ASSYSGLGNSPLH

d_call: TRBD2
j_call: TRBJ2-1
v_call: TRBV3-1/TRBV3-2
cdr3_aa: AIGTSNYNEQF

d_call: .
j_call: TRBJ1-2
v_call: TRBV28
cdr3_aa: ASTPVGGSVYGYT

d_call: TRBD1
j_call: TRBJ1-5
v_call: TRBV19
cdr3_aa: ASSTSGTGRYQPQH

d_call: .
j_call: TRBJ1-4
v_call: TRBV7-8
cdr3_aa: ASSSYEKLF

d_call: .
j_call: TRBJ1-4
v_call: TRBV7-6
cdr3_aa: ASSLDSIGEKLF

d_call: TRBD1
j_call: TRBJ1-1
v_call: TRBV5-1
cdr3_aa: ASSHSGQVGTEAF

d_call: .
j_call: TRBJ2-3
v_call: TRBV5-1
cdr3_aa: ASSPAVIRGATDTQY

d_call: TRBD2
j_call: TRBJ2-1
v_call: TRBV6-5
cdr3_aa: ASKATSGGLNEQF